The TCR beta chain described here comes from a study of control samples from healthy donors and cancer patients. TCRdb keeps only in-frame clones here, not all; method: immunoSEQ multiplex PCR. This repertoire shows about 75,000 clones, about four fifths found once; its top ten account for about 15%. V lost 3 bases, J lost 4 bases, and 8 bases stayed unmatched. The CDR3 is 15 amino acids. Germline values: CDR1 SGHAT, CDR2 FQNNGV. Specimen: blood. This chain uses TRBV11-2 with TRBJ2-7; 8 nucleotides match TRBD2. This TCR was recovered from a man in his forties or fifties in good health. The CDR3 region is CASSFTSTSDYEQYF. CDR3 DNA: TGTGCCAGCAGCTTTACGTCGACTAGCGATTACGAGCAGTACTTC. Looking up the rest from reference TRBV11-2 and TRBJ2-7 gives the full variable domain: EAGVAQSPRYKIIEKRQSVAFWCNPISGHATLYWYQQILGQGPKLLIQFQNNGVVDDSQLPKDRFSAERLKGVDSTLKIQPAKLEDSAVYLCASSFTSTSDYEQYFGPGTRLTVT.